The source of this T cell receptor beta chain is a study of shared clonotypes between healthy human individuals. About the study: A couple of female and a few male donors aged 18 to 49 were enrolled. Study-wide points: Shared clonotypes across all four donors exceeded non-shared ones in generation probability. Clonotype sharing across donors was expected to vary with sequencing depth.

On this clone: Its antigen is currently unknown.

The V and J ends lost 6 bases and 3 bases, in that order; junction bases with no gene match: 13. The V gene's germline CDR1 is MDHEN and CDR2 SYDVKM. The CDR3 totals 16 residues. CD8 cells regarded as naive lacked CD45RO, were positively chosen for CCR7, and omitted terminally differentiated effector memory CD45RA+ cells. Tens of thousands of T cell genomes, or roughly 200 ng DNA, went into the sorted-subset replicate PCRs. The protocol was immunoSEQ multiplex PCR, while the TCRdb copy is restricted to in-frame clones and leaves out a portion. Of millions of clones in the sample, about 95% were seen once.

This chain links TRBV28 with TRBJ1-2, with 7 bases matching TRBD1. The clonotype was recovered from a man between 18 and 29 years old in good health. Sequencing input: naive CD8+ T cells sorted from blood. The CDR3 DNA is TGTGCCAGCAGCCCCATCCCCGACAGGGAAGACTATGGCTACACCTTC. It is translated as CASSPIPDREDYGYTF.